The 9 T cell receptor beta chains given below trace back to one sample, sequenced in a study of cytotoxic CD8 clonotypes in ibrutinib-treated CLL. Sequencing used immunoSEQ multiplex PCR; TCRdb keeps in-frame clones, though not all of them. The sample yields 110,000 to 150,000 clones, around 93% seen once. This specimen consisted of PBMCs, obtained after 12 months of ibrutinib treatment. The receptors shown here come from a human donor with chronic lymphocytic leukemia.

The CDR3 nucleotides are TGTGCCAGCAGCACACAACTCCAGGGAAGTGAGCAGTTCTTC. Residues: CASSTQLQGSEQFF. The chain joins TRBV9 to TRBJ2-1; tentative D call: TRBD1 (5 bases). From germline, CDR1 is SGDLS and CDR2 YYNGEE. The V end was cut by 4 bases, the J end by 9 bases, with 17 bases between. The CDR3 runs to 14 residues.

The rearrangement links TRBV19 to TRBJ2-7; 8 nucleotides agree with TRBD2. CDR3 size: 14 residues. Germline V gene sequence: CDR1 LNHDA, CDR2 SQIVND (reference sequence). Unmatched junction bases numbered 2, after V lost 3 bases and J lost 1 base. For the CDR3, the DNA is TGTGCCAGTAGTATTAGCGGGACTTCCTACGAGCAGTACTTC. This gives the protein CASSISGTSYEQYF.

CDR3 in amino acids: CASSASGPSYEQYF. CDR3 coding DNA: TGTGCCAGTAGTGCCTCGGGACCGTCCTACGAGCAGTACTTC. This chain links TRBV19 with TRBJ2-7; perhaps D is TRBD1 or TRBD2 (5 bases each). The CDR3 is 14 amino acids. V lost 5 bases to trimming and J lost 1 base, with 12 bases between them. CDR1 is LNHDA, CDR2 SQIVND, per germline (reference sequence). The complete variable domain, with remaining parts taken from reference TRBV19 and TRBJ2-7, reads DGGITQSPKYLFRKEGQNVTLSCEQNLNHDAMYWYRQDPGQGLRLIYYSQIVNDFQKGDIAEGYSVSREKKESFPLTVTSAQKNPTAFYLCASSASGPSYEQYFGPGTRLTVT.

CDR3 in amino acids: CASSERRGRKWDTQYF. CDR3 sequence (DNA): TGCGCCAGCAGTGAGCGGAGGGGCCGTAAGTGGGATACGCAGTATTTT. The chain couples TRBV10-1 to TRBJ2-3, with TRBD2 as a possible D gene (6 bases). The CDR3 length is 16 residues. V was clipped by 2 bases and J by 6 bases, with 18 bases between them. Germline V gives CDR1 WNHNN, CDR2 SYGVQD (reference sequence).

The chain uses TRBV30 and TRBJ1-3; the D gene is possibly TRBD1 (5 bases). The V gene lost 0 bases and the J gene lost 0 bases, with 18 bases spanning the gap. The V gene's germline CDR1 is GTSNPN and CDR2 SVGIG (reference sequence). The CDR3 contains 18 residues. For the CDR3, the DNA is TGTGCCTGGAGTGTAAATTTGGGCGGGGGATACTCTGGAAACACCATATATTTT. The encoded protein is CAWSVNLGGGYSGNTIYF.

CDR3 amino acids: CASSGSSYNEQFF. The CDR3 DNA sequence: TGTGCCAGTTCGGGGAGCTCCTACAATGAGCAGTTCTTC. This rearrangement joins TRBV19 to TRBJ2-1; possibly TRBD2 for D (5 bases). Germline CDR1 and CDR2: LNHDA and SQIVND (reference sequence). V was trimmed by 8 bases and J by 0 bases, leaving 8 bases between them. The CDR3 is made up of 13 amino acids. The whole variable domain, filled in from reference TRBV19 and TRBJ2-1, reads DGGITQSPKYLFRKEGQNVTLSCEQNLNHDAMYWYRQDPGQGLRLIYYSQIVNDFQKGDIAEGYSVSREKKESFPLTVTSAQKNPTAFYLCASSGSSYNEQFFGPGTRLTVL.

The J gene is TRBJ1-2, the V gene TRBV28; no reliable D call. The CDR3 sequence is 12 residues long. CDR1 is MDHEN and CDR2 is SYDVKM in the germline V gene. With 5 bases removed from V and 3 bases from J, the gap between germline ends came to 7 bases. The CDR3 spells CASSPADYGYTF. CDR3 in DNA: TGTGCCAGCAGTCCGGCGGACTATGGCTACACCTTC.

The rearrangement uses TRBV27 and TRBJ2-7; D is unresolved. CDR3 size: 14 residues. V was shortened by 5 bases and J by 2 bases, with 13 bases between the two germline ends. Germline CDR1 reads MNHEY; CDR2 reads SMNVEV (reference sequence). CDR3 nucleotide sequence: TGTGCCAGCAGTCCTGGACGTTACGCCTACGAGCAGTACTTC. Amino acids: CASSPGRYAYEQYF.

This sequence joins TRBV6-6 and TRBJ1-3; D uncertain. Germline assignment: CDR1 MNHNY and CDR2 SVGAGI (reference sequence). The CDR3 is 14 residues long. With 2 bases removed from V and 0 bases from J, the gap between germline ends came to 5 bases. The CDR3 DNA reads as TGTGCCAGCAGTTACGGTGGCTCTGGAAACACCATATATTTT. Translation: CASSYGGSGNTIYF.